The 30 T cell receptor beta chains below come from one sample, sequenced in a study of T cells in localized non-small cell lung cancer. Data came from immunoSEQ multiplex PCR; TCRdb stores just in-frame clones and leaves some out. The repertoire holds roughly 40,000 clones, with around 81% as singletons. The material sequenced was peripheral blood mononuclear cells, taken before any cancer treatment. The receptors stem from a male donor aged 60 or over with stage II lung adenocarcinoma.

This clone was seen a few times. This sequence joins TRBV5-6 and TRBJ1-4, with TRBD1 as a possible D gene (5 bases). This CDR3 spans 14 amino acids. Germline V gene sequence: CDR1 SGHDT, CDR2 YYEEEE. Between the trimmed V and J ends, which lost 3 bases and 8 bases, there was a span of 14 bases. CDR3 DNA: TGTGCCAGCAGCTGGTGGGCCGGGGACGAAAAACTGTTTTTT. It yields the protein CASSWWAGDEKLFF.

This rearrangement joins TRBV7-2 to TRBJ2-1; 8 positions match TRBD2. The CDR3 sequence is 15 residues long. Trimming removed 7 bases from V and 2 bases from J; junction bases left unmatched: 7. The germline V gene has CDR1 SGHTA and CDR2 FQGNSA. CDR3 region: CASTGGGETYNEQFF. Written as DNA, the CDR3 is TGTGCCAGCACGGGAGGGGGAGAGACCTACAATGAGCAGTTCTTC. Combining the CDR3 with reference TRBV7-2 and TRBJ2-1 gives the whole variable domain GAGVSQSPSNKVTEKGKDVELRCDPISGHTALYWYRQSLGQGLEFLIYFQGNSAPDKSGLPSDRFSAERTGGSVSTLTIQRTQQEDSAVYLCASTGGGETYNEQFFGPGTRLTVL.

The chain employs TRBV15 and TRBJ1-5; D remains unclear. This CDR3 is built from 13 residues. Germline V gives CDR1 LNHNV, CDR2 YYDKDF (reference sequence). Trimming stripped 5 bases from V and 7 bases from J, with 12 bases between. This CDR3 is CATSGRGGQPQHF. In DNA, the CDR3 is TGTGCCACCAGCGGGAGAGGCGGACAGCCCCAGCATTTT.

The V gene is TRBV27, the J gene TRBJ2-7; 7 bases map to TRBD2. Losses at the gene ends were 4 bases for V and 3 bases for J; bases not matched to a gene: 9. This CDR3 spans 15 amino acids. CDR1 and CDR2 from the germline V gene are MNHEY and SMNVEV (reference sequence). CDR3 loop: CASSSPSGPNYEQYF. In DNA, the CDR3 is TGTGCCAGCAGTTCACCTAGCGGACCAAACTACGAGCAGTACTTC.

V gene TRBV5-4 combines with J gene TRBJ2-7, with TRBD1 matching over 7 bases. With V trimmed by 4 bases and J by 7 bases, 14 bases remained unmatched. Germline assignment: CDR1 SGHNT and CDR2 YYREEE (reference sequence). The CDR3 contains 15 residues. CDR3 in amino acids: CASSLVGRGTGEQYF. In nucleotides, the CDR3 is TGTGCCAGCAGCCTGGTTGGCAGGGGGACGGGGGAGCAGTACTTC.

The chain joins TRBV5-1 to TRBJ2-7; D is tentatively TRBD1 or TRBD2 (5 bases each). V lost 6 bases to trimming and J lost 3 bases, with 13 bases between them. CDR1 SGHRS and CDR2 YFSETQ come from the germline V gene. This CDR3 is 13 amino acids long. Written as DNA, the CDR3 is TGCGCCAGCAACCGGGACGGCGACTACGAGCAGTACTTC. This encodes CASNRDGDYEQYF.

The chain carries TRBV6-6 and TRBJ2-7; D not certain. The length of the CDR3 is 13 residues. V lost 7 bases to trimming and J lost 0 bases, with 10 bases between them. Germline assignment: CDR1 MNHNY and CDR2 SVGAGI (reference sequence). In nucleotides, the CDR3 is TGTGCCAGCACCCCCCTGGCCTCCTACGAGCAGTACTTC. Amino acids: CASTPLASYEQYF.

The rearrangement uses TRBV7-2 and TRBJ2-7; D not certain. Trimming removed 0 bases at V and 0 bases at J, with 9 bases between. Germline assignment: CDR1 SGHTA and CDR2 FQGNSA. The CDR3 is made up of 15 amino acids. CDR3 loop: CASSLATSGSYEQYF. DNA of the CDR3: TGTGCCAGCAGCTTAGCCACCTCAGGCTCCTACGAGCAGTACTTC.

This clone has a single count. CDR3 coding DNA: TGTGCCACCAGCAGAGATCTGGAGGGGCTCGGTGGCTACACCTTC. It codes for CATSRDLEGLGGYTF. The gene calls are TRBV15 and TRBJ1-2; weak D call: TRBD1 (5 bases). The CDR3 spans 15 residues. The ends were cut back, 0 bases at V and 7 bases at J, with 15 bases in the middle. CDR1 is LNHNV and CDR2 is YYDKDF in the germline V gene (reference sequence).

The rearrangement links TRBV28 to TRBJ1-1; D is undetermined. The V end lost 3 bases, the J end lost 0 bases, and 8 bases lay between the germline ends. Germline CDR1 and CDR2: MDHEN and SYDVKM. The CDR3 is 14 amino acids. The CDR3 coding sequence is TGTGCCAGCAGTTTCCCGGCTATGAACACTGAAGCTTTCTTT. Translated: CASSFPAMNTEAFF.

The CDR3 is CASSEGRTSGDTQYF. As DNA, the CDR3 is TGTGCCAGCAGTGAAGGCAGGACTAGCGGAGATACGCAGTATTTT. The genes are TRBV2 and TRBJ2-3, with 10 bases fitting TRBD2. Germline CDR1 is SNHLY and CDR2 is FYNNEI. V shed 1 base and J 5 bases; nucleotides not matched to a gene: 3. CDR3 size: 15 residues.

The chain is built from TRBV27 and TRBJ1-2; 7 positions match TRBD1. J was trimmed by 8 bases and V by 6 bases; bases with no gene match: 9. Germline lookup yields CDR1 MNHEY and CDR2 SMNVEV (reference sequence). The length of the CDR3 is 13 residues. The CDR3 reads CASRSDRVGGYTF. In nucleotides, the CDR3 is TGTGCCAGCAGAAGTGACAGGGTGGGGGGCTACACCTTC.

Written as DNA, the CDR3 is TGTGCCAGCAGTAACAGGGATGCCTATGGCTACACCTTC. Translating gives CASSNRDAYGYTF. The chain joins TRBV6-6 to TRBJ1-2, with TRBD1 as a possible D gene (6 bases). The CDR3 totals 13 residues. Germline CDR1 MNHNY, CDR2 SVGAGI (reference sequence). Trimming stripped 5 bases from V and 4 bases from J, with 11 bases between.

The chain couples TRBV28 to TRBJ2-7; tentatively, D is TRBD2 (5 bases). Germline V CDR1 and CDR2: MDHEN, SYDVKM. Trimming pared 2 bases from V and 7 bases from J, leaving 21 bases between. The CDR3 runs to 16 residues. The CDR3, as DNA: TGTGCCAGCAGTTTAAGAGCGACGGCCGGCCGGGGAGAGCAGTACTTC. This encodes CASSLRATAGRGEQYF.

The rearrangement joins TRBV19 to TRBJ2-1; a possible D gene is TRBD2 (6 bases). Per the germline V gene, CDR1 is LNHDA and CDR2 is SQIVND (reference sequence). The CDR3 is 14 residues long. Between the trimmed V and J ends, which lost 5 bases and 9 bases, there was a span of 17 bases. CDR3 DNA: TGTGCCAGTAGTCCCGAACTACTAGCAAGTGAGCAGTTCTTC. It specifies CASSPELLASEQFF. The full variable domain, its missing parts supplied by reference TRBV19 and TRBJ2-1, is DGGITQSPKYLFRKEGQNVTLSCEQNLNHDAMYWYRQDPGQGLRLIYYSQIVNDFQKGDIAEGYSVSREKKESFPLTVTSAQKNPTAFYLCASSPELLASEQFFGPGTRLTVL.

This chain uses TRBV10-3 with TRBJ1-5, with a weak D call TRBD1 (6 bases). The germline CDR1 and CDR2 sequences are ENHRY and SYGVKD. This CDR3 is 14 amino acids long. Trimming stripped 11 bases from V and 4 bases from J, with 18 bases between. The DNA of the CDR3 is TGTGCCTCCGCCCGGGACGGACAGAATCAGCCCCAGCATTTT. Translation gives CASARDGQNQPQHF.

The rearrangement links TRBV18 to TRBJ2-7; 9 positions match TRBD1. In germline, CDR1 is KGHSH, CDR2 LQKENI. The CDR3 has 16 residues. With 3 bases clipped from V and 6 bases from J, the junction kept 12 bases outside the gene matches. Written as DNA, the CDR3 is TGTGCCAGCTCACCCACAGGGGGCTCAGACCCTTCCGAGCAGTACTTC. Amino acids: CASSPTGGSDPSEQYF.

J is TRBJ1-2 and V is TRBV20-1, with D perhaps TRBD1 (5 bases). CDR1 is DFQATT, CDR2 SNEGSKA, per germline (reference sequence). Trimming shortened V by 5 bases and J by 5 bases, and 9 bases separated the two germline ends. The CDR3 totals 11 residues. CDR3 sequence: CSAPREYGYTF. Written as DNA, the CDR3 is TGCAGTGCTCCCAGGGAGTATGGCTACACCTTC.

The J gene is TRBJ1-1, the V gene TRBV6-5, with TRBD1 identical over 8 bases. The junction had 8 bases not matched to a gene; V was cut back by 3 bases and J by 2 bases. The CDR3 extends over 16 amino acids. Germline-derived CDR1 and CDR2 are MNHEY and SVGAGI. The CDR3 bases are TGTGCCAGCAGTTATGACAGGGGCCCCTTCAACACTGAAGCTTTCTTT. This sequence encodes CASSYDRGPFNTEAFF.

This sequence joins TRBV25-1 and TRBJ1-2; possibly TRBD1 for D (5 bases). The CDR3 sequence is 14 residues long. Trimming took off 2 bases at V and 5 bases at J, with 12 bases between the two ends. CDR1 and CDR2 from the germline V gene are MGHDK and SYGVNS. CDR3 region: CASSEAGTYYGYTF. Written as DNA, the CDR3 is TGTGCCAGCAGTGAAGCCGGGACCTATTATGGCTACACCTTC.

In this sample, this clone turned up a few times. J is TRBJ2-5 and V is TRBV30; D assignment may be TRBD1 or TRBD2 (5 bases each). The germline V gene encodes CDR1 GTSNPN and CDR2 SVGIG (reference sequence). V was clipped by 1 base and J by 8 bases, with 17 bases between them. CDR3 length equals 14 residues. The CDR3 DNA reads TGTGCCTGGAGTGGCGGGCTAACAGGAGACACCCAGTACTTC. This sequence encodes CAWSGGLTGDTQYF.

A single count supports this clone. The chain recombines TRBV6-5 with TRBJ1-1, with D uncertain. The CDR3 covers 16 residues. Trimming shortened V by 4 bases and J by 7 bases, and 22 bases separated the two germline ends. Germline V lookup: CDR1 MNHEY, CDR2 SVGAGI. In DNA, the CDR3 is TGTGCCAGCAGTTTCGTACCTGGACCGTCCGACGATGAAGCTTTCTTT. It translates to CASSFVPGPSDDEAFF.

This clone has only one observation. The V gene is TRBV5-1, the J gene TRBJ1-2; D is unclear. The V end lost 4 bases, the J end lost 0 bases, and 13 bases lay between the germline ends. Germline V gene sequence: CDR1 SGHRS, CDR2 YFSETQ. The CDR3 totals 15 residues. Here the CDR3 DNA reads TGCGCCAGCAGCCAACAGCAAGGGTCTAACTATGGCTACACCTTC. Protein product: CASSQQQGSNYGYTF. Full variable domain (remainder filled in from reference TRBV5-1 and TRBJ1-2): KAGVTQTPRYLIKTRGQQVTLSCSPISGHRSVSWYQQTPGQGLQFLFEYFSETQRNKGNFPGRFSGRQFSNSRSEMNVSTLELGDSALYLCASSQQQGSNYGYTFGSGTRLTVV.

CDR3 coding DNA: TGCGCCAGCAGCTTGGCGGCTAGCGGGTACTACGAGCAGTACTTC. Amino acid sequence: CASSLAASGYYEQYF. The chain employs TRBV5-1 and TRBJ2-7; TRBD2 aligns across 8 bases. Germline V CDR1 and CDR2: SGHRS, YFSETQ. The trim removed 0 bases at V and 3 bases at J, leaving 5 bases unmatched. The CDR3 is 15 residues long.

This chain joins TRBV7-2 and TRBJ2-1; 11 nucleotides agree with TRBD2. Trimming cost V 6 bases and J 5 bases; bases outside gene matches: 6. CDR1 SGHTA and CDR2 FQGNSA come from the germline V gene. This CDR3 is 15 amino acids long. The CDR3 DNA sequence: TGTGCCAGCAGATTTAAACTAGCGGGAGACAATGAGCAGTTCTTC. Protein sequence: CASRFKLAGDNEQFF.

The genes are TRBV7-2 and TRBJ2-4; 10 bases are shared with TRBD2. J gave up 5 bases and V 6 bases, and 10 bases lay outside the gene matches. Germline CDR1 SGHTA, CDR2 FQGNSA. The CDR3 is 16 residues long. The DNA for the CDR3 is TGTGCCAGCAGTTCCACAGCGGGAGGGATTCAAAACATTCAGTACTTC. The encoded protein is CASSSTAGGIQNIQYF.

V and J are TRBV15 and TRBJ2-5; TRBD1 matches 9 bases. V lost 2 bases to trimming and J lost 5 bases; unmatched junction nucleotides: 6. CDR3 length equals 15 residues. CDR1 is LNHNV and CDR2 is YYDKDF in the germline V gene (reference sequence). CDR3: CATSRQPDRGETQYF. CDR3 sequence (DNA): TGTGCCACCAGCAGACAACCTGACAGGGGGGAGACCCAGTACTTC. The complete variable domain, with remaining parts taken from reference TRBV15 and TRBJ2-5, reads DAMVIQNPRYQVTQFGKPVTLSCSQTLNHNVMYWYQQKSSQAPKLLFHYYDKDFNNEADTPDNFQSRRPNTSFCFLDIRSPGLGDTAMYLCATSRQPDRGETQYFGPGTRLLVL.

This chain joins TRBV29-1 and TRBJ1-1, with TRBD1 matching 8 bases. CDR1 SQVTM and CDR2 ANQGSEA come from the germline V gene. The CDR3 totals 13 residues. V lost 5 bases, J lost 4 bases, and 6 bases stayed unmatched. The CDR3 here is CSVKQGDRTEAFF. The DNA of the CDR3 is TGCAGCGTTAAACAGGGGGATCGCACTGAAGCTTTCTTT. Full variable domain (rest looked up from reference TRBV29-1 and TRBJ1-1): SAVISQKPSRDICQRGTSLTIQCQVDSQVTMMFWYRQQPGQSLTLIATANQGSEATYESGFVIDKFPISRPNLTFSTLTVSNMSPEDSSIYLCSVKQGDRTEAFFGQGTRLTVV.

This chain links TRBV10-2 with TRBJ2-1; possible D gene TRBD2, 5 bases. V lost 4 bases and J lost 7, with 5 bases in between. CDR1 is WSHSY, CDR2 SAAADI, per germline. The CDR3 consists of 11 residues. CDR3 amino acids: CASSAGNEQFF. In nucleotides, the CDR3 is TGCGCCAGCAGTGCGGGGAATGAGCAGTTCTTC.

This chain links TRBV21-1 with TRBJ1-5. TRBV21-1 constitutes a pseudogene. This CDR3 spans 13 amino acids. The CDR3 DNA reads TGTGCCAGCCCAGCTACGTCCAATCAGCCCCAGCATTTT. Its translation: CASPATSNQPQHF.